This T cell receptor beta chain was sequenced in a study of T cells after yellow fever vaccination. Study overall: Low-cell-number fractions were prepared with SMART-Seq v4 Ultra Low Input.

This clonotype is categorized as medium-sized. Study-level points and caveats: Clones from primary vaccination mostly reappeared after the booster (around 96% CD4, under 90% CD8).

This CDR3 has 14 amino acids. Per the germline V gene, CDR1 is DFQATT and CDR2 is SNEGSKA (reference sequence). Trimming took off 6 bases at V and 0 bases at J, with 12 bases between the two ends. Making TCR cDNA involved 5'RACE template switching, which added UMIs and a universal primer site. TCRdb itself ran the 5' RACE reads through MiXCR, one entry per CDR3 protein. The table records about 14,000 distinct CDR3 sequences, under 7.5% of them present only once. J is TRBJ2-1 and V is TRBV20-1; no clear D gene. The starting material was PBMCs, either bulk or a sorted T-cell subset (CD4+, CD8+, memory, or dextramer-sorted; not recorded which), obtained on the day of the yellow fever booster vaccination. The source of this sequence is a young man who received the YFV17D yellow fever vaccine. CDR3 loop: CSAPDPSSYNEQFF. The CDR3 DNA follows: TGCAGTGCCCCTGACCCTAGCTCCTACAATGAGCAGTTCTTC.